This T cell receptor beta chain was identified in a study of T cells after yellow fever vaccination. Comment on this clonotype: Its antigen is still unknown.

Template switching by 5'RACE produced TCR cDNA, adding a universal primer site and UMIs. TCRdb recomputed calls from the 5' RACE reads with MiXCR, one row per CDR3 protein. The sample holds hundreds of thousands of distinct CDR3 sequences, roughly 12% seen once. The CDR3 length is 14 residues. The germline gives CDR1 SQVTM, CDR2 ANQGSEA. V was clipped by 6 bases and J by 3 bases, with 17 bases between them. Broader study findings: Clonotypes appearing in both CD4 and CD8 compartments existed, and their share was small. Reappearance after the booster was observed for most primary-vaccination clones (about 96% CD4, over 70% CD8). The study noted that FACS-sorted repertoires could contain abundant clonotypes contaminating from the bulk population.

The starting material was PBMCs, obtained on the day of the yellow fever booster vaccination. This chain connects TRBV29-1 to TRBJ1-1; D might be TRBD1 (5 bases). The source of this sequence is a man aged 30-40 years who received the YFV17D yellow fever vaccine. CDR3 amino acids: CSVDSWGGDTEAFF. CDR3 nucleotides: TGCAGCGTCGATTCATGGGGGGGGGACACTGAAGCTTTCTTT.